This T cell receptor beta chain is from a study of response to subunit inactivated influenza vaccine (dated by TCRdb to the late 2010s). At the level of the whole study: Deep quantitative profiling of the T cell receptor repertoire was used in the study to follow responses to a trivalent subunit inactivated influenza vaccine.

The full study reports these points: It was suggested by the authors that each seasonal influenza vaccination may recruit only a limited number of new T cells.

Library construction relied on RT-PCR. The instrument was an Illumina HiSeq 2500. Using fastp at Q25 and MiXCR, TCRdb reprocessed the public reads and kept productive beta chains. Entries that share a CDR3 protein sequence are merged under the most common genes and DNA. Within this sample are some 850,000 distinct CDR3 sequences, with about a fifth of them counted one time only. The ten biggest clones cover 11% of the sample. This clonotype was seen a few times. Its antigen has not been determined. Base qualities are not provided; no much larger clone lies one nucleotide away. Relative to germline, V is missing 5 bases and J is missing 3 bases, with 3 bases of the junction outside any gene match. The CDR3 runs 14 residues from the cysteine to the phenylalanine. Just the 42-base CDR3 DNA is kept, in frame starting at base 1.

The sequence was collected from a man aged 45-65 years who received an inactivated influenza vaccine. Donor details come from another sample of the same person, matched by shared clones. This chain is built from TRBV12-3 or TRBV12-4 and TRBJ1-2; TRBD1 fits 10 bases in the junction. The sample consisted of PBMCs from blood, taken less than 6 days after vaccination. The nucleotides are TGTGCCAGCAGTGACAGGGGGCGCGACTATGGCTACACCTTC. Translated, this is CASSDRGRDYGYTF.